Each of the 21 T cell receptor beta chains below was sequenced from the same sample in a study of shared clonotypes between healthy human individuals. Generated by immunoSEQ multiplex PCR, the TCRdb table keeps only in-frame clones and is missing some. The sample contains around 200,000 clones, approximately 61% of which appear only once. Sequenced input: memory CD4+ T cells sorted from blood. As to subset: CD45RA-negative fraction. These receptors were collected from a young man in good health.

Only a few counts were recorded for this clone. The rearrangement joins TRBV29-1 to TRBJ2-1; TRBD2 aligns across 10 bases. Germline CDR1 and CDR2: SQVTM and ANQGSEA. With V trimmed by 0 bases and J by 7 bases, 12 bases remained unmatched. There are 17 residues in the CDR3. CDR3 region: CSVEDRTSGRRGNEQFF. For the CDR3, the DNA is TGCAGCGTTGAAGACCGGACTAGCGGCAGGAGGGGAAATGAGCAGTTCTTC.

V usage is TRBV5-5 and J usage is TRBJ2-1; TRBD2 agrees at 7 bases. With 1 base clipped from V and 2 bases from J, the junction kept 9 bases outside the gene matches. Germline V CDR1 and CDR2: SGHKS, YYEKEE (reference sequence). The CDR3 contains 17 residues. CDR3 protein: CASSLLAFGTTYNEQFF. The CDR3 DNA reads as TGTGCCAGCAGCTTGTTGGCCTTCGGGACTACCTACAATGAGCAGTTCTTC.

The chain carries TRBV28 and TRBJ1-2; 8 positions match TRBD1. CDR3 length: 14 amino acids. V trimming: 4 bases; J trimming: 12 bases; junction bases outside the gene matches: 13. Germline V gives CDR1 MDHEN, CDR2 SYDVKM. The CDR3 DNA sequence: TGTGCCAGCAGTTCTTCAAGCTTCAGGGGGCAGCACACCTTC. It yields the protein CASSSSSFRGQHTF.

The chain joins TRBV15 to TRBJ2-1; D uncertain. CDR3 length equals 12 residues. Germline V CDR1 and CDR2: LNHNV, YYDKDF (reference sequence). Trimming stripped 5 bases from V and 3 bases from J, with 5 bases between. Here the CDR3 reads CATSSLYNEQFF. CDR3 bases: TGTGCCACCAGCTCACTCTACAATGAGCAGTTCTTC.

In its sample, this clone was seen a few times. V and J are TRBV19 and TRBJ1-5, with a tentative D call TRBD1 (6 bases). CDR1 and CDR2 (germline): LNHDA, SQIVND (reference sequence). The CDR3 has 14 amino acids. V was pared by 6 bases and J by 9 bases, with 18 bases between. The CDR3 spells CASSPQGKGRPQHF. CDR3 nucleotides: TGTGCCAGTAGCCCGCAGGGGAAGGGGCGGCCCCAGCATTTT.

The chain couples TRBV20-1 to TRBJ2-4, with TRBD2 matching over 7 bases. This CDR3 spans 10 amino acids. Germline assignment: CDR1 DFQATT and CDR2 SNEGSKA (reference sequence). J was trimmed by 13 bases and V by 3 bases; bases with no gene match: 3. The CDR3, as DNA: TGCAGTGCTAGTTTCGGGGGGCAGTACTTC. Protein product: CSASFGGQYF.

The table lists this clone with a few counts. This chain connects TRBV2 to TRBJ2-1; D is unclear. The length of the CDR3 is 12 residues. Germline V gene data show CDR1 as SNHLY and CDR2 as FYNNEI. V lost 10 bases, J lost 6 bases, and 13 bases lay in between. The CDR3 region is CAISPSANEQFF. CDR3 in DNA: TGTGCCATCTCCCCATCAGCCAATGAGCAGTTCTTC.

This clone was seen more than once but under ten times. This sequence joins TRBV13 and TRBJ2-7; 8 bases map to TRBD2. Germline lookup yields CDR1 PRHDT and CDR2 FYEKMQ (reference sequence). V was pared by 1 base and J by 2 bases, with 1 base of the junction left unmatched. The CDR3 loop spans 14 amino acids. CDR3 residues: CASSLAREAYEQYF. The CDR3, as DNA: TGTGCCAGCAGCTTAGCGCGGGAGGCCTACGAGCAGTACTTC.

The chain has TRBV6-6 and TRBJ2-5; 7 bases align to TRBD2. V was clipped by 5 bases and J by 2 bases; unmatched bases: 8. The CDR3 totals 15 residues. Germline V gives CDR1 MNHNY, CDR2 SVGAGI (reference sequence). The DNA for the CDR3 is TGTGCCAGCAGTCACCGCGGGGGTGGTCAAGAGACCCAGTACTTC. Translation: CASSHRGGGQETQYF.

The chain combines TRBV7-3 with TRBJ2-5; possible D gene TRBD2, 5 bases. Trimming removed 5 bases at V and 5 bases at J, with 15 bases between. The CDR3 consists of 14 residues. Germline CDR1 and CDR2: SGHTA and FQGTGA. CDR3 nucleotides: TGTGCCAGCAGCCCCGGACCAAGAGGGGAGACCCAGTACTTC. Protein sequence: CASSPGPRGETQYF.

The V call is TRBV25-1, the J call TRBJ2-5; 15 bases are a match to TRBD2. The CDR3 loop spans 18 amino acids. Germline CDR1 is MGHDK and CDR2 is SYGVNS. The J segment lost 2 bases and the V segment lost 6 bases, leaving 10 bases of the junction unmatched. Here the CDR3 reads CASRAPGLAGGPQETQYF. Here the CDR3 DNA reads TGTGCCAGCAGAGCGCCGGGACTAGCGGGAGGCCCGCAAGAGACCCAGTACTTC. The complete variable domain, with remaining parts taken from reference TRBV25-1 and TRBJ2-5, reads EADIYQTPRYLVIGTGKKITLECSQTMGHDKMYWYQQDPGMELHLIHYSYGVNSTEKGDLSSESTVSRIRTEHFPLTLESARPSHTSQYLCASRAPGLAGGPQETQYFGPGTRLLVL.

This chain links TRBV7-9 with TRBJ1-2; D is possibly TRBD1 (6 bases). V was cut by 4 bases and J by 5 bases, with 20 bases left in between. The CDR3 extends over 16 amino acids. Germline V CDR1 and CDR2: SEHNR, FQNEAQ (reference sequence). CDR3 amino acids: CASSSLVQGSQYGYTF. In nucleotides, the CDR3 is TGTGCCAGCAGCTCGTTGGTCCAGGGGAGTCAGTATGGCTACACCTTC.

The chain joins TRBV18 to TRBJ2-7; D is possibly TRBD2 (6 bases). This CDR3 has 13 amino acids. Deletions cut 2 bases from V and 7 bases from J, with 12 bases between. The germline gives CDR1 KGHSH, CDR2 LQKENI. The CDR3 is CASSPSSGGEQYF. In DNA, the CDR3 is TGTGCCAGCTCACCAAGCTCTGGAGGGGAGCAGTACTTC.

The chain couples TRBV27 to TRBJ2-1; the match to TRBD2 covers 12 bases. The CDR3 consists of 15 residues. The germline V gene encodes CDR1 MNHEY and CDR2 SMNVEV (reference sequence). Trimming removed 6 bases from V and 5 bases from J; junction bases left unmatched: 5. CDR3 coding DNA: TGTGCCAGCAGCCGGACTAGCGGGAACCACAATGAGCAGTTCTTC. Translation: CASSRTSGNHNEQFF.

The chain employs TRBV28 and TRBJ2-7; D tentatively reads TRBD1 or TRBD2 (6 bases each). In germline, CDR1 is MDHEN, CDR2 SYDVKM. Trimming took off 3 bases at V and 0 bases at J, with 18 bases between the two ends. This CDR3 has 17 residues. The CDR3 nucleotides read TGTGCCAGCAGTTTGGGGGGTTCAGGGGTGAACTCCTACGAGCAGTACTTC. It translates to CASSLGGSGVNSYEQYF.

DNA for the CDR3: TGTGCCAGCAGCCTATCGGCGGTCGCTGGAAACACCATATATTTT. This gives the protein CASSLSAVAGNTIYF. The chain joins TRBV7-8 to TRBJ1-3; unclear D gene. The CDR3 spans 15 residues. V dropped 5 bases and J dropped 2 bases, with 13 bases sitting between them. From germline, CDR1 is SGHVS and CDR2 FQNEAQ.

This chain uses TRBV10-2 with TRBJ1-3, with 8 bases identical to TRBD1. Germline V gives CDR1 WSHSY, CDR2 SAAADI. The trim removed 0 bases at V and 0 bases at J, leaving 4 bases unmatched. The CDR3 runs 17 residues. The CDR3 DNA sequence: TGCGCCAGCAGTGAGTCGGAACAGGGGGTCTCTGGAAACACCATATATTTT. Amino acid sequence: CASSESEQGVSGNTIYF.

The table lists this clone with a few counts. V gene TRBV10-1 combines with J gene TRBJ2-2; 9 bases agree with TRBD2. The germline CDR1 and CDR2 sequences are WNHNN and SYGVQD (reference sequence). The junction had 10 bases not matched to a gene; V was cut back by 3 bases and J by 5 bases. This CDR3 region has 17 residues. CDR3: CASSDELAGVVTGELFF. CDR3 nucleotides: TGCGCCAGCAGTGATGAATTAGCGGGAGTTGTAACCGGGGAGCTGTTTTTT.

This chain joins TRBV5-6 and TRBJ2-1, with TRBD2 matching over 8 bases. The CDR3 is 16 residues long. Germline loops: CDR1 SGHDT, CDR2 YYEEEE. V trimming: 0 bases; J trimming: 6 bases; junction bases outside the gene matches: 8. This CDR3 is CASSLAFASGPNEQFF. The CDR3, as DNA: TGTGCCAGCAGCTTGGCCTTCGCTAGCGGGCCCAATGAGCAGTTCTTC.

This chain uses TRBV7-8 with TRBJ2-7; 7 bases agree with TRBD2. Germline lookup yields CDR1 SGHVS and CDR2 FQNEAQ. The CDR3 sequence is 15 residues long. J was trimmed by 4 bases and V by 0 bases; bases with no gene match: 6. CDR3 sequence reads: CASSLAGGSKYEQYF. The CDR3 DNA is TGTGCCAGCAGCTTAGCCGGCGGGAGCAAATACGAGCAGTACTTC.

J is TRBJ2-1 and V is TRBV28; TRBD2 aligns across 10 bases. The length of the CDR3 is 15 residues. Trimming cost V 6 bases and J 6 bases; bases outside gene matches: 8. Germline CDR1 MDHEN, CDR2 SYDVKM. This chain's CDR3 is CASRTQREGPNEQFF. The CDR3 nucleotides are TGTGCCAGCAGGACCCAGCGGGAGGGCCCCAATGAGCAGTTCTTC. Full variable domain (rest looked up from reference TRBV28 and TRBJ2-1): DVKVTQSSRYLVKRTGEKVFLECVQDMDHENMFWYRQDPGLGLRLIYFSYDVKMKEKGDIPEGYSVSREKKERFSLILESASTNQTSMYLCASRTQREGPNEQFFGPGTRLTVL.